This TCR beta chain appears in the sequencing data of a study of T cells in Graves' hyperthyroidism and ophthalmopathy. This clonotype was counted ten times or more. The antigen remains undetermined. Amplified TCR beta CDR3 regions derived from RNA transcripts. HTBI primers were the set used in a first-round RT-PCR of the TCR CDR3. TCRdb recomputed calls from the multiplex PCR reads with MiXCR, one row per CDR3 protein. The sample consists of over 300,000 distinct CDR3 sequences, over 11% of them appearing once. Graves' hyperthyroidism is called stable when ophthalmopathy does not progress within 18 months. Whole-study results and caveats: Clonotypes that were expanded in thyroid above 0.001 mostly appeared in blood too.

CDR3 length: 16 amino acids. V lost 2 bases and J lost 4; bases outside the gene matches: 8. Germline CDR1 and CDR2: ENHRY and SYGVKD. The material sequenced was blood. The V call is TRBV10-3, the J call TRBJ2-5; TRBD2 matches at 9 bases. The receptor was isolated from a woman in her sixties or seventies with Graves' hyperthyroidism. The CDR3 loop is CAISELAGGPGETQYF. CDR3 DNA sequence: TGTGCCATCAGTGAGCTGGCGGGAGGGCCGGGAGAGACCCAGTACTTC.